The sample holds a few counts of the clone carrying this T cell receptor beta chain. Its matching antigen is unknown. This sample stems from a study of regulatory T cells in long-lasting Graves disease. Time point denoted: newly diagnosed GD, antithyroid drugs for less than 3 months. PBMC-extracted RNA yielded the TCR library. The patients were enrolled through endocrinology in Xi'an, China. Study outcomes and limitations: Favoring TRBV28, TRBJ1-2 and TRBJ2-5 was a feature seen in persistent disease.

Relying on iRepertoire HTBI primers and Arm-PCR of CDR3 regions, the team built TCR beta libraries. A single record per CDR3 protein comes from TCRdb applying MiXCR to the multiplex PCR reads. The sample holds approximately 400,000 distinct CDR3 sequences, roughly 12% seen once. The V gene's germline CDR1 is MNHEY and CDR2 SVGEGT. V was shortened by 3 bases and J by 4 bases, with 13 bases between the two germline ends. The CDR3 runs to 15 residues. These data also featured in a second study, about T cells in Graves' hyperthyroidism and ophthalmopathy.

The V gene is TRBV6-2 or TRBV6-3, the J gene TRBJ1-5; D is unresolved. The sample in question was peripheral blood mononuclear cells (PBMCs), obtained at new diagnosis, from a patient treated with antithyroid drugs. The sequence derives from a woman aged 18-30 years with Graves disease. CDR3 residues: CASSYVLGVNQPQHF. The CDR3 nucleotides are TGTGCCAGCAGTTATGTTCTGGGAGTAAATCAGCCCCAGCATTTT.